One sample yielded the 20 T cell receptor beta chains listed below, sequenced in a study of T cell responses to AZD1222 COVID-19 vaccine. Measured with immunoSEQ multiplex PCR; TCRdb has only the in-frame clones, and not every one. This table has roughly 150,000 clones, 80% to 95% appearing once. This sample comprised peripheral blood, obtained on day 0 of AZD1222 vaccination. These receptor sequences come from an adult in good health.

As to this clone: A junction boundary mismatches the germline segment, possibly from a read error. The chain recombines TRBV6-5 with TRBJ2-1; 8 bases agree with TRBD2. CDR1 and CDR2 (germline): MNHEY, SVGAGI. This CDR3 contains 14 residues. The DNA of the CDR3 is TGTGCCAGCACTTACGGGGGGGGTAGCAATGAGCAGTTCTTC. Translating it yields CASTYGGGSNEQFF.

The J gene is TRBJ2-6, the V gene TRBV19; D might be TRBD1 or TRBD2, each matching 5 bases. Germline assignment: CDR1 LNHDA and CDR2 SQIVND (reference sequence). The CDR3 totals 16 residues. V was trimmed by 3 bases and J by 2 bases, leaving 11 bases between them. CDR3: CASSITGTAGANVLTF. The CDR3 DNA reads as TGTGCCAGTAGTATCACGGGGACGGCTGGGGCCAACGTCCTGACTTTC.

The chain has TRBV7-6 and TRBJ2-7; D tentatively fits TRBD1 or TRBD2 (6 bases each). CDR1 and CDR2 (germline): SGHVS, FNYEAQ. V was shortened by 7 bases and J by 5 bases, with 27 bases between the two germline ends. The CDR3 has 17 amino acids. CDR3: CASTAPYRDFRGDEQYF. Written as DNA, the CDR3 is TGTGCCAGCACCGCCCCCTACAGGGACTTTAGGGGGGACGAGCAGTACTTC.

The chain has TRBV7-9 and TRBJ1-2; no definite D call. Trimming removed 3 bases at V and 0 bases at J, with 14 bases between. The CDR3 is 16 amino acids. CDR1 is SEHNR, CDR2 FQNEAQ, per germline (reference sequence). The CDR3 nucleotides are TGTGCCAGCAGCTTTCAGGTGGAGAATCCTAACTATGGCTACACCTTC. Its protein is CASSFQVENPNYGYTF. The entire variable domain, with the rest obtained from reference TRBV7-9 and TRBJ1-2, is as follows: DTGVSQNPRHKITKRGQNVTFRCDPISEHNRLYWYRQTLGQGPEFLTYFQNEAQLEKSRLLSDRFSAERPKGSFSTLEIQRTEQGDSAMYLCASSFQVENPNYGYTFGSGTRLTVV.

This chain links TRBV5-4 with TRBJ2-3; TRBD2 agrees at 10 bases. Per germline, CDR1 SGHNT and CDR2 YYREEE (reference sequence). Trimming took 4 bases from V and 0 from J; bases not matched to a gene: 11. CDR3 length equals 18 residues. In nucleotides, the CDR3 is TGTGCCAGCAGCAAGCGGAGCGGGAGGGGCCCAAGCACAGATACGCAGTATTTT. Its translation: CASSKRSGRGPSTDTQYF.

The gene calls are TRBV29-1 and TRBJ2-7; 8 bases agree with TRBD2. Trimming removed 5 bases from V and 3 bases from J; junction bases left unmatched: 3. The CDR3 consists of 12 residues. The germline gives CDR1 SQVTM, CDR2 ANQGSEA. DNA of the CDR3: TGCAGCGTTCAAGCGGGAGTCTACGAGCAGTACTTC. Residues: CSVQAGVYEQYF.

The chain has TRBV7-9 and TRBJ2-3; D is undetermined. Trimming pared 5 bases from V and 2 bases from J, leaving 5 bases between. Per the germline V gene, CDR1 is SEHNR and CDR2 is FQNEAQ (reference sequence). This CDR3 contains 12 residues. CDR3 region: CASSPFTDTQYF. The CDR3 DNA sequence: TGTGCCAGCAGCCCTTTCACAGATACGCAGTATTTT. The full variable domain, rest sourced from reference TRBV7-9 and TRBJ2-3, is DTGVSQNPRHKITKRGQNVTFRCDPISEHNRLYWYRQTLGQGPEFLTYFQNEAQLEKSRLLSDRFSAERPKGSFSTLEIQRTEQGDSAMYLCASSPFTDTQYFGPGTRLTVL.

The CDR3 region is CASSPGTVGLYGYTF. For the CDR3, the DNA is TGCGCCAGCAGCCCCGGGACAGTGGGACTCTATGGCTACACCTTC. This chain uses TRBV4-1 with TRBJ1-2; 7 nucleotides align to TRBD1. Trimming took 4 bases from V and 4 from J; bases not matched to a gene: 9. Looked up from germline, CDR1 is MGHRA and CDR2 is YSYEKL. The CDR3 sequence is 15 residues long.

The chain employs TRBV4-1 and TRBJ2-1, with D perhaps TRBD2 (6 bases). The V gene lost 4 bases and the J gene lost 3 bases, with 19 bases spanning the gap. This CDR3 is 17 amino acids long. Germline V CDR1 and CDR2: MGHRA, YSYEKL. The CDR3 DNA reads TGCGCCAGCAGCCTCACGCCGCGGGGCGGCTACTACAATGAGCAGTTCTTC. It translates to CASSLTPRGGYYNEQFF.

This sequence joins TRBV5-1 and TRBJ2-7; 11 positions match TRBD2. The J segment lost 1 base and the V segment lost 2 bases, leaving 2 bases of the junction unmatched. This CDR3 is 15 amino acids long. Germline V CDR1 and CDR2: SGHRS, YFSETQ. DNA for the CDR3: TGCGCCAGCAGCTTTAGGACTAGCGGGTCCTACGAGCAGTACTTC. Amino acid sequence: CASSFRTSGSYEQYF.

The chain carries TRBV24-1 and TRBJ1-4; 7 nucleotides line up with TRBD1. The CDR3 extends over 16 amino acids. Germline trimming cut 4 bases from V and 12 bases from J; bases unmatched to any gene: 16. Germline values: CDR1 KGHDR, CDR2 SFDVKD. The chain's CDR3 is CATSDWTGRPGCELFF. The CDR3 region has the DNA TGTGCCACCAGTGACTGGACAGGACGCCCCGGATGCGAACTGTTTTTT.

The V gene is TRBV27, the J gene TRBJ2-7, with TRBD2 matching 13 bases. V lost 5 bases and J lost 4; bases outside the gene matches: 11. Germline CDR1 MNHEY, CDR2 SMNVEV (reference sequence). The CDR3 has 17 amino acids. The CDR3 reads CASSPIARTSGSYEQYF. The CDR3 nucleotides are TGTGCCAGCAGTCCGATAGCCAGGACTAGCGGGAGTTACGAGCAGTACTTC.

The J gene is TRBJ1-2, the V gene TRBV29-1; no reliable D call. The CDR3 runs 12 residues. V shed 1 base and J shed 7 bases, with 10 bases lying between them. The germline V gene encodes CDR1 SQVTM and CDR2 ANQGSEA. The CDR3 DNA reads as TGCAGCGTTGAAGGGGCCGGGGTTGGCTACACCTTC. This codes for CSVEGAGVGYTF.

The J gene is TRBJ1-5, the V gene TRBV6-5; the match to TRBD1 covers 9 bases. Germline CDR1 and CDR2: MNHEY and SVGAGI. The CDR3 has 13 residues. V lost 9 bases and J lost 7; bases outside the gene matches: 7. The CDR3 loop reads CASTGGAGQPQHF. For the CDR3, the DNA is TGTGCCAGTACAGGGGGCGCTGGACAGCCCCAGCATTTT.

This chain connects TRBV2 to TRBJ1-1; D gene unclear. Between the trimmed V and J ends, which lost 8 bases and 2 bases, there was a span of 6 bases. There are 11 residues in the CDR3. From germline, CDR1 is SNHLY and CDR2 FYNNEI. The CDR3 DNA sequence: TGTGCCAGCTCATTTAACACTGAAGCTTTCTTT. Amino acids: CASSFNTEAFF.

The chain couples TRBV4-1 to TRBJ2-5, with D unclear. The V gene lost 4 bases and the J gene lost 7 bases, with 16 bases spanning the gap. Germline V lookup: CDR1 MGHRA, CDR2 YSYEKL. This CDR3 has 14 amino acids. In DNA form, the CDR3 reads TGCGCCAGCAGCCCAGACCCGCGCTGGGTGACCCAGTACTTC. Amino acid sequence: CASSPDPRWVTQYF.

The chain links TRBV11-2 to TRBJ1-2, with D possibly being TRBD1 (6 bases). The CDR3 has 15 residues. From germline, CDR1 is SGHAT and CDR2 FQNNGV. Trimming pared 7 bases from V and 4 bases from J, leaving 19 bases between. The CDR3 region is CASTNLAAGVYGYTF. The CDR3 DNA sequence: TGTGCCAGCACAAATCTCGCGGCAGGGGTCTATGGCTACACCTTC. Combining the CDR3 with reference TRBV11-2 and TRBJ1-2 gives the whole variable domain EAGVAQSPRYKIIEKRQSVAFWCNPISGHATLYWYQQILGQGPKLLIQFQNNGVVDDSQLPKDRFSAERLKGVDSTLKIQPAKLEDSAVYLCASTNLAAGVYGYTFGSGTRLTVV.

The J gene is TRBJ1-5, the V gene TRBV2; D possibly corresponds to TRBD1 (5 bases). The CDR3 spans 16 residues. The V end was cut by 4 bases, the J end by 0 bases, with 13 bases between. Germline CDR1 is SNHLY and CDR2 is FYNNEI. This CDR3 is CASSVRGAYSNQPQHF. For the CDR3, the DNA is TGTGCCAGCAGTGTTAGGGGAGCTTATAGCAATCAGCCCCAGCATTTT.

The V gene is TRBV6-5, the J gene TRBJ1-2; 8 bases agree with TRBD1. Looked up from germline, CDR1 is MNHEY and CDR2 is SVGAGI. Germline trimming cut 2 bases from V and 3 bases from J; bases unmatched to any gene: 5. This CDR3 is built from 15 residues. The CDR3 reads CASSYNPTGDYGYTF. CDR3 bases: TGTGCCAGCAGTTACAACCCGACAGGGGACTATGGCTACACCTTC.

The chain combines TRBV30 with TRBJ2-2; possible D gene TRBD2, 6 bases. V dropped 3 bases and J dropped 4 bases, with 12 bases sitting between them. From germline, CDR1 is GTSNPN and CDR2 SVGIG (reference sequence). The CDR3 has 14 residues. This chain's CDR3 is CAWSGGAVTGELFF. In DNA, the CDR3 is TGTGCCTGGAGCGGCGGGGCGGTCACCGGGGAGCTGTTTTTT. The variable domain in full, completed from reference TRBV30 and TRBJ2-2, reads SQTIHQWPATLVQPVGSPLSLECTVEGTSNPNLYWYRQAAGRGLQLLFYSVGIGQISSEVPQNLSASRPQDRQFILSSKKLLLSDSGFYLCAWSGGAVTGELFFGEGSRLTVL.